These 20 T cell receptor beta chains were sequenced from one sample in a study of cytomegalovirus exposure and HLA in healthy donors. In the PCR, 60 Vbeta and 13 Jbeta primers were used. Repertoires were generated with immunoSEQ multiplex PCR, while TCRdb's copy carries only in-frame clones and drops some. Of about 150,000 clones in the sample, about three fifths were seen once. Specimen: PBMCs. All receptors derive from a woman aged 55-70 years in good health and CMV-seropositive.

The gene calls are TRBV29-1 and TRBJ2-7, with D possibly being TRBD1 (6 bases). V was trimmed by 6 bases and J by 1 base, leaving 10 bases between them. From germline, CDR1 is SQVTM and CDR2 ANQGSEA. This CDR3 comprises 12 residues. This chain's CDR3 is CSVADRSYEQYF. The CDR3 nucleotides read TGCAGCGTCGCCGACAGGTCCTACGAGCAGTACTTC.

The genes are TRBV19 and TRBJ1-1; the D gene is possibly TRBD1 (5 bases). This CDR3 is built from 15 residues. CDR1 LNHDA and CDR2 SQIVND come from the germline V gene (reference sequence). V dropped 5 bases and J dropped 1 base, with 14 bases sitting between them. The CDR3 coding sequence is TGTGCCAGTAGTCCGTCGTGGGGCGGGAACACTGAAGCTTTCTTT. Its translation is CASSPSWGGNTEAFF.

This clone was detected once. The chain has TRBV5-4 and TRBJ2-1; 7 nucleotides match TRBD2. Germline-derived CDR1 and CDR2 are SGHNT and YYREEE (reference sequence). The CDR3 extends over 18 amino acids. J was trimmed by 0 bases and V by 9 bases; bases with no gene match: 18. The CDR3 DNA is TGTGCCATCACCGGGGGAGGGGCCGTAGACCCCTCCTACAATGAGCAGTTCTTC. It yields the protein CAITGGGAVDPSYNEQFF.

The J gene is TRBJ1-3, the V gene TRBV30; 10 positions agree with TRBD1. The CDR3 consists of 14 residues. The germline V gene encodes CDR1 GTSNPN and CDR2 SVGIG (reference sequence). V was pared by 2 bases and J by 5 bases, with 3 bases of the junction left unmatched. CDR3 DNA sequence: TGTGCCTGGAGTAGGGACAGGGGAAGAAACACCATATATTTT. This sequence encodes CAWSRDRGRNTIYF. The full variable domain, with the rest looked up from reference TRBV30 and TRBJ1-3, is SQTIHQWPATLVQPVGSPLSLECTVEGTSNPNLYWYRQAAGRGLQLLFYSVGIGQISSEVPQNLSASRPQDRQFILSSKKLLLSDSGFYLCAWSRDRGRNTIYFGEGSWLTVV.

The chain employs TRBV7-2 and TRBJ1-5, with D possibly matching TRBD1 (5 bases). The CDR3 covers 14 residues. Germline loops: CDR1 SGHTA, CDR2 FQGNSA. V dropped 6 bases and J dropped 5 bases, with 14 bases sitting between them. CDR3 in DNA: TGTGCCAGCAGTCGACTCCAGGGTTATCAGCCCCAGCATTTT. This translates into CASSRLQGYQPQHF.

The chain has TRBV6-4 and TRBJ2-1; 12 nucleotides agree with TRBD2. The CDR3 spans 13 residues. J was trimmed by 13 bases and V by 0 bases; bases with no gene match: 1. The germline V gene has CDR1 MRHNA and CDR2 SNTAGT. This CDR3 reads CASSDSTSGSQFF. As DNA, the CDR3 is TGTGCCAGCAGTGACTCGACTAGCGGGAGCCAGTTCTTC.

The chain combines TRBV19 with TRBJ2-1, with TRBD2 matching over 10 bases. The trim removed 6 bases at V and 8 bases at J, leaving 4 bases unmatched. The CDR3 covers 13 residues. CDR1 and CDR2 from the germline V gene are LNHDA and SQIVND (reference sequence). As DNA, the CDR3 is TGTGCCAGTAGGCTAGCGGGAGCTGATGAGCAGTTCTTC. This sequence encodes CASRLAGADEQFF.

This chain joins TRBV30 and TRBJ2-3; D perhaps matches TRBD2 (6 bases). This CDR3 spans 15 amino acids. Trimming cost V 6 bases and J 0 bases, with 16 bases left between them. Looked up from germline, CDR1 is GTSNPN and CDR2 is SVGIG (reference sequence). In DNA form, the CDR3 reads TGTGCCTGCTCTGGCCTAGCGCTGAGCACAGATACGCAGTATTTT. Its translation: CACSGLALSTDTQYF.

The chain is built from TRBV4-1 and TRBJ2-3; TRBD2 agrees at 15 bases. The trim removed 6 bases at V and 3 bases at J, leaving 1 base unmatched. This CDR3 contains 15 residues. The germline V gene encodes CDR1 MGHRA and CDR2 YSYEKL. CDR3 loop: CASRGLAGGTDTQYF. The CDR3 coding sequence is TGCGCCAGCAGAGGACTAGCGGGAGGGACAGATACGCAGTATTTT.

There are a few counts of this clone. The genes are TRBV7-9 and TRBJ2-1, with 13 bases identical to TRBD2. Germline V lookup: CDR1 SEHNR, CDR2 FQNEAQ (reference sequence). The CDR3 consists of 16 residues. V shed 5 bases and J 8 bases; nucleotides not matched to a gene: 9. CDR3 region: CASSAGGLAGWDEQFF. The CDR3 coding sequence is TGTGCCAGCAGCGCGGGGGGACTAGCGGGGTGGGATGAGCAGTTCTTC.

Here the CDR3 reads CASSLAAGMNTEAFF. The CDR3 nucleotides are TGTGCCAGCAGCTTGGCTGCGGGAATGAACACTGAAGCTTTCTTT. The chain recombines TRBV5-4 with TRBJ1-1; D gene ambiguous. CDR1 and CDR2 (germline): SGHNT, YYREEE (reference sequence). Trimming took 0 bases from V and 0 from J, leaving 9 bases between them. CDR3 length equals 15 residues.

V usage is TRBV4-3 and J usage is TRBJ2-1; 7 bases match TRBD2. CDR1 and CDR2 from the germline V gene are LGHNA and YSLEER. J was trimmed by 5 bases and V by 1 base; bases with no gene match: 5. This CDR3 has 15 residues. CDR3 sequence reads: CASSQVPAGNNEQFF. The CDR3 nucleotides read TGCGCCAGCAGCCAAGTTCCAGCGGGGAACAATGAGCAGTTCTTC.

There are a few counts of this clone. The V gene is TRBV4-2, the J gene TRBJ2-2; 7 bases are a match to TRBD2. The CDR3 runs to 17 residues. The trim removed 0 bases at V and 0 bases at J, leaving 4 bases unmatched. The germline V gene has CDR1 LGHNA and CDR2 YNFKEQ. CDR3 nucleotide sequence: TGTGCCAGCAGCCAAGAGCGGGGGAACTCGAACACCGGGGAGCTGTTTTTT. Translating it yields CASSQERGNSNTGELFF.

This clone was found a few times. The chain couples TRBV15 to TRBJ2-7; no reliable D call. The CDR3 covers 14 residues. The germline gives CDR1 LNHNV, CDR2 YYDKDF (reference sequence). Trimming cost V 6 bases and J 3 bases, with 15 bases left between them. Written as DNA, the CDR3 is TGTGCCACCAGGCGGTCCAGTGGTAGCTACGAGCAGTACTTC. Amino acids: CATRRSSGSYEQYF.

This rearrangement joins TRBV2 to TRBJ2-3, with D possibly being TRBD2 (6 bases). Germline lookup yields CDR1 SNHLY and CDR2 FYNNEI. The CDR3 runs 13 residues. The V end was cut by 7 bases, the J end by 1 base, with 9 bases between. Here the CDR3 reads CASTWRGTDTQYF. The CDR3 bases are TGTGCCAGCACGTGGAGGGGCACAGATACGCAGTATTTT.

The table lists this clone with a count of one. CDR3 protein: CASGNGGEEKLFF. CDR3 bases: TGTGCCAGTGGCAACGGGGGGGAGGAAAAACTGTTTTTT. The chain has TRBV28 and TRBJ1-4, with a tentative D call TRBD1 (5 bases). This CDR3 has 13 residues. The V end lost 9 bases, the J end lost 8 bases, and 16 bases lay between the germline ends. Germline values: CDR1 MDHEN, CDR2 SYDVKM.

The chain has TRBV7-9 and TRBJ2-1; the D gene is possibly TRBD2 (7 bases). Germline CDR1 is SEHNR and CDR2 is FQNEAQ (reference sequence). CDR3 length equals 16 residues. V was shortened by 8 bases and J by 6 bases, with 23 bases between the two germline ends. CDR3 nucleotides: TGTGCCAGCCTTGGTGAGGGGGAGGGTCTTAGCAATGAGCAGTTCTTC. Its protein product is CASLGEGEGLSNEQFF.

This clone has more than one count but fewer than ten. CDR3 nucleotides: TGTGCCACCAGCAGATGGATCAGCGGGTCTCAAGAGACCCAGTACTTC. It yields the protein CATSRWISGSQETQYF. The rearrangement joins TRBV15 to TRBJ2-5; tentative D call: TRBD2 (6 bases). CDR1 and CDR2 from the germline V gene are LNHNV and YYDKDF (reference sequence). The CDR3 is 16 residues long. The V end was cut by 2 bases, the J end by 2 bases, with 15 bases between.

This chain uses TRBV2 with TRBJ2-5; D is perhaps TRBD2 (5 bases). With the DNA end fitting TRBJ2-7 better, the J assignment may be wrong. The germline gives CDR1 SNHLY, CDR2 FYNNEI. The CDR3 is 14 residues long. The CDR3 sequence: CAIRSSGSGYEQYF. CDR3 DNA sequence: TGTGCCATCCGCAGTTCGGGGTCTGGCTACGAGCAGTACTTC.

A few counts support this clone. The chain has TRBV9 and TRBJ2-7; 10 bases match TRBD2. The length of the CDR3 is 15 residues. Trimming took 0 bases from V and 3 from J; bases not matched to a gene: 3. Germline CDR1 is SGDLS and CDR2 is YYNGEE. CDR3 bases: TGTGCCAGCAGCGTAGGGGCTAGCGGGAGCTACGAGCAGTACTTC. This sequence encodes CASSVGASGSYEQYF.